This T cell receptor (beta chain) derives from a study of blood T cell repertoires in COVID-19. Study at large: T cells, B-cell-depleted T cells, or PBMCs provided the cDNA or gDNA that served as material.

Per the study methods: Researchers report that nucleated cell counts were estimated from reference gene primer amplification. Repertoires were generated with immunoSEQ multiplex PCR, while TCRdb's copy carries only in-frame clones and drops some. V, J and clone size derive from that table, while D and trimming were established from the DNA sequence. In the table there are some 200,000 clones, 75% to 90% of which are singletons. Individuals aged about 18 to 89 years were recruited from approximately 22 US areas. V was pared by 4 bases and J by 3 bases, with 9 bases of the junction left unmatched. This CDR3 contains 15 residues. CDR1 is SGHNT, CDR2 YYREEE, per germline (reference sequence).

The sequenced material came from PBMCs or T cells enriched from blood (not recorded which). This clonotype was sampled from a woman under 30 who had recovered from COVID-19. The V and J genes are TRBV5-4 and TRBJ2-7; 8 bases match TRBD2. The CDR3 nucleotides read TGTGCCAGCAGCCCCCCGGGACTAGAAAGCTACGAGCAGTACTTC. Protein product: CASSPPGLESYEQYF. The full variable domain, with the rest looked up from reference TRBV5-4 and TRBJ2-7, is ETGVTQSPTHLIKTRGQQVTLRCSSQSGHNTVSWYQQALGQGPQFIFQYYREEENGRGNFPPRFSGLQFPNYSSELNVNALELDDSALYLCASSPPGLESYEQYFGPGTRLTVT.